This T cell receptor (beta chain) was retrieved from a study of blood T cell repertoires in COVID-19. Study as a whole: Material from acute and convalescent COVID-19 was sourced from the United States, Italy and Spain. The cDNA or gDNA used as material had been derived from T cells, B-cell-depleted T cells, or PBMCs.

In the source study's methods: The assay estimated nucleated cells by amplifying reference gene primers. Here immunoSEQ multiplex PCR was the method, and the copy in TCRdb shows in-frame clones only, minus some. V and J calls and clone size come straight from that table; D and trimming were deduced from the DNA. The table includes roughly 30,000 clones, 75% to 85% detected once. Trimming cost V 7 bases and J 8 bases; bases outside gene matches: 8. The germline gives CDR1 SGHAT, CDR2 FQNNGV. The CDR3 is 14 residues long. The rearrangement uses TRBV11-2 and TRBJ2-1; 10 bases are a match to TRBD2. The sequencing input was peripheral blood. The source of this sequence is a man aged 60 to 75 with active COVID-19. CDR3 nucleotide sequence: TGTGCCAGCAAAATAGCGGGAGGCCAATATGAGCAGTTCTTC. It specifies CASKIAGGQYEQFF.